This passage covers 12 T cell receptor beta chains from one sample sequenced in a study of blood T cell repertoires in COVID-19. The assay was immunoSEQ multiplex PCR, and TCRdb's table has in-frame clones only and misses some. Of roughly 450,000 clones listed, about 90% are singletons. What was sequenced was PBMCs or T cells enriched from blood (not recorded which). The receptors stem from a man aged 18 to 30 who had recovered from COVID-19.

The CDR3 protein is CASSATSGTGELFF. The DNA of the CDR3 is TGTGCCAGCAGCGCGACTAGCGGCACCGGGGAGCTGTTTTTT. This chain joins TRBV7-2 and TRBJ2-2; 9 bases are a match to TRBD2. Germline trimming cut 5 bases from V and 4 bases from J; bases unmatched to any gene: 2. Germline-derived CDR1 and CDR2 are SGHTA and FQGNSA. This CDR3 spans 14 amino acids. The complete variable domain, with remaining parts taken from reference TRBV7-2 and TRBJ2-2, reads GAGVSQSPSNKVTEKGKDVELRCDPISGHTALYWYRQSLGQGLEFLIYFQGNSAPDKSGLPSDRFSAERTGGSVSTLTIQRTQQEDSAVYLCASSATSGTGELFFGEGSRLTVL.

This clone was picked up a small number of times. The CDR3: CASSQDGGVKAFF. The CDR3, as DNA: TGTGCCAGCAGCCAAGATGGAGGGGTGAAAGCTTTCTTT. The rearrangement uses TRBV4-2 and TRBJ1-1, with D tentatively TRBD1 (5 bases). The V end was cut by 0 bases, the J end by 9 bases, with 11 bases between. In germline, CDR1 is LGHNA, CDR2 YNFKEQ. This CDR3 spans 13 amino acids.

The rearrangement uses TRBV3-1 (or the pseudogene TRBV3-2) and TRBJ2-1; 10 positions match TRBD2. J lost 5 bases, V lost 2 bases, and 3 bases had no gene match. From germline, CDR1 is LGHDT and CDR2 YNNKEL (reference sequence). The CDR3 contains 15 residues. The CDR3 loop is CASSQTGTSDNEQFF. In nucleotides, the CDR3 is TGTGCCAGCAGCCAAACCGGGACTAGCGACAATGAGCAGTTCTTC.

This chain connects TRBV28 to TRBJ1-5, with 8 bases that match TRBD1. Germline values: CDR1 MDHEN, CDR2 SYDVKM. Trimming cost V 7 bases and J 1 base; bases outside gene matches: 6. This CDR3 has 15 amino acids. The CDR3 here is CASIKDRGSNQPQHF. The CDR3 DNA is TGTGCCAGCATCAAAGACAGGGGAAGCAATCAGCCCCAGCATTTT.

The V and J genes are TRBV7-8 and TRBJ1-2, with TRBD1 identical over 8 bases. CDR1 SGHVS and CDR2 FQNEAQ come from the germline V gene. Losses at the gene ends were 2 bases for V and 0 bases for J; bases not matched to a gene: 2. CDR3 size: 15 residues. The CDR3 DNA reads as TGTGCCAGCAGCTTAACAGGGGGGGCTAACTATGGCTACACCTTC. This sequence encodes CASSLTGGANYGYTF.

The chain combines TRBV2 with TRBJ1-4, with 10 bases fitting TRBD1. V gave up 7 bases and J gave up 7 bases; unmatched junction bases: 9. The CDR3 is 15 residues long. Germline V gene data show CDR1 as SNHLY and CDR2 as FYNNEI. The CDR3 loop is CASKMTTGGFEKLFF. The CDR3 DNA sequence: TGTGCCAGCAAGATGACGACAGGGGGCTTTGAAAAACTGTTTTTT.

Of note for this clone: Other DNA sequences in the sample encode the same CDR3. The chain combines TRBV2 with TRBJ2-2, with TRBD1 as a possible D gene (5 bases). Germline CDR1 SNHLY, CDR2 FYNNEI. CDR3 length: 14 residues. The V gene lost 6 bases and the J gene lost 0 bases, with 8 bases spanning the gap. Written as DNA, the CDR3 is TGTGCCAGCAGGGAACAGGCGAACACCGGGGAGCTGTTTTTT. Translation: CASREQANTGELFF.

The CDR3 region has the DNA TGTGCCAGCAGCGTCGGGGAGGGGGGAAAACTGTTTTTT. Translating it yields CASSVGEGGKLFF. The chain joins TRBV9 to TRBJ1-4; TRBD1 might be the D (6 bases). Germline V gives CDR1 SGDLS, CDR2 YYNGEE. The CDR3 runs 13 residues. Trimming took 2 bases from V and 10 from J, leaving 12 bases between them. The full variable domain, in which reference TRBV9 and TRBJ1-4 provide the parts outside the CDR3, is DSGVTQTPKHLITATGQRVTLRCSPRSGDLSVYWYQQSLDQGLQFLIQYYNGEERAKGNILERFSAQQFPDLHSELNLSSLELGDSALYFCASSVGEGGKLFFGSGTQLSVL.

V gene TRBV5-4 combines with J gene TRBJ2-7; 9 bases are a match to TRBD2. Trimming at V came to 7 bases and at J to 7 bases, leaving 9 bases not matched to a gene. The CDR3 contains 13 residues. CDR1 is SGHNT, CDR2 YYREEE, per germline (reference sequence). CDR3 DNA sequence: TGTGCCAGCGGCATAGCGGGAGTGAGGGAGCAGTACTTC. Translating gives CASGIAGVREQYF. The full variable domain, in which reference TRBV5-4 and TRBJ2-7 provide the parts outside the CDR3, is ETGVTQSPTHLIKTRGQQVTLRCSSQSGHNTVSWYQQALGQGPQFIFQYYREEENGRGNFPPRFSGLQFPNYSSELNVNALELDDSALYLCASGIAGVREQYFGPGTRLTVT.

The chain recombines TRBV19 with TRBJ1-1; maybe TRBD1 (6 bases). V lost 2 bases and J lost 6, with 16 bases in between. Germline CDR1 is LNHDA and CDR2 is SQIVND (reference sequence). The CDR3 loop spans 15 amino acids. CDR3 DNA: TGTGCCAGTAGTATAACGGAAATGGGGGCTGCTGAAGCTTTCTTT. Translated, it gives CASSITEMGAAEAFF.

The chain combines TRBV4-1 with TRBJ1-1; possibly TRBD1 for D (5 bases). Trimming stripped 0 bases from V and 11 bases from J, with 16 bases between. CDR1 MGHRA and CDR2 YSYEKL come from the germline V gene. The CDR3 length is 14 residues. This CDR3 reads CASSQEQEIVGAFF. The CDR3 nucleotides read TGCGCCAGCAGCCAAGAACAGGAAATCGTCGGGGCTTTCTTT.

This chain joins TRBV28 and TRBJ1-2, with TRBD1 matching over 7 bases. Per germline, CDR1 MDHEN and CDR2 SYDVKM. This CDR3 spans 15 amino acids. The V segment lost 4 bases and the J segment 1 base; nucleotides outside the gene matches: 6. The CDR3 nucleotides read TGTGCCAGCAGTTACGGGACAGCTTTTAACTATGGCTACACCTTC. It specifies CASSYGTAFNYGYTF.